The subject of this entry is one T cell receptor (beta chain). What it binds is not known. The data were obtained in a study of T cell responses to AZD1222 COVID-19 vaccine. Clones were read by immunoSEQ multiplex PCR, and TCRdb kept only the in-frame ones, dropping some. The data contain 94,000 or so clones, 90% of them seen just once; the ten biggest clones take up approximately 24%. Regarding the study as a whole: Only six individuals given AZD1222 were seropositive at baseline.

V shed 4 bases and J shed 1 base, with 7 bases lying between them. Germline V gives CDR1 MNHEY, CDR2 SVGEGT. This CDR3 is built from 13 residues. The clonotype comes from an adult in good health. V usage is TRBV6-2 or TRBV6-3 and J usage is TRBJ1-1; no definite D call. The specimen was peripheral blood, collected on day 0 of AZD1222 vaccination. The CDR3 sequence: CASSLGRNTEAFF. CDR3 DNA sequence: TGTGCCAGCAGTTTAGGACGGAACACTGAAGCTTTCTTT.